The table lists the clone carrying this T cell receptor beta chain with a few counts. As yet, its antigen is unknown. Amplification targeted the TCR beta CDR3 regions, with RNA transcripts as the source material. Second-round multiplex PCR followed a first-round RT-PCR using HTBI primers. Using its own MiXCR run on the multiplex PCR reads, TCRdb lists one record per CDR3 protein. The sample gives 500,000 to 800,000 distinct CDR3 sequences, roughly two fifths of which show up once; more than 3% is in the top ten. Excluded were patients with other autoimmune diseases, uncontrolled infections, pregnancy or lactation. This entry is derived from a study of Graves' ophthalmopathy and Graves' hyperthyroidism. On the study more broadly: The collection of peripheral blood took place at initial diagnosis, before any treatment.

The CDR3 is 9 residues long. Per the germline V gene, CDR1 is LNHNV and CDR2 is YYDKDF (reference sequence). V gave up 1 base and J gave up 14 bases, with 5 bases separating them. Overall study results and limits: The model's ophthalmopathy progression predictions had about 69% sensitivity and over 72% specificity. Most thyroid clonotypes expanded beyond 0.001 frequency were also found in blood.

The source is an adult man with Graves' ophthalmopathy. This rearrangement joins TRBV15 to TRBJ1-2, with D hard to call. The sequencing input was peripheral blood. This CDR3 is CATSRGETF. The CDR3 DNA is TGTGCCACCAGCAGAGGCGAAACCTTC.